These T cell receptor beta chains were read from a single sample in a study of shared clonotypes between healthy human individuals. Clones were sequenced by immunoSEQ multiplex PCR, and TCRdb holds only the in-frame ones, with some missing. In the table there are about a million clones, approximately 75% of which are singletons. What was sequenced was memory CD4+ T cells from PBMCs. These receptors all stem from a man aged 18-30 years in good health. Some clones in this sample may be carry-over from other donors' samples. The CDR3 runs from the conserved cysteine through the conserved F or W. D genes are given only for firm matches. A row's size may be missing; if present it is once, few, many or a size class.

-	TRBV27	TRBJ2-5	-	TGTGCCAGCAGACAGGGAATCCAAGAGACCCAGTACTTC	CASRQGIQETQYF
-	TRBV5-1	TRBJ2-2	TRBD1	TGCGCCAGCAGCCCCTTACGATCGGACAGGGAGTACACCGGGGAGCTGTTTTTT	CASSPLRSDREYTGELFF
-	TRBV7-2	TRBJ2-5	-	TGTGCCAGCAACGACGGGGGGCTCGGGGAGACCCAGTACTTC	CASNDGGLGETQYF
-	TRBV28	TRBJ2-5	-	TGTGCCAGCAGTTTGCCGGGGAGAGAGACCCAGTACTTC	CASSLPGRETQYF
-	TRBV27	TRBJ2-7	TRBD1	TGTGCCAGCAGTTTACTCCGACAGGGGGGGAACGAGCAGTACTTC	CASSLLRQGGNEQYF
-	TRBV18	TRBJ2-3	-	TGTGCCAGCTCCCCCCAGGCCACTAGCACAGATACGCAGTATTTT	CASSPQATSTDTQYF
-	TRBV7-2	TRBJ1-2	TRBD1	TGTGCCAGCAGCTCCCAACAAGGGACAGTATATGGCTACACCTTC	CASSSQQGTVYGYTF
once	TRBV28	TRBJ2-3	-	TGTGCCAGCAGTTCCCTGGATGTTACGCAGTATTTT	CASSSLDVTQYF
-	TRBV28	TRBJ1-4	-	TGTGCCAGCAGTTGGGGGGGGCGCGCTGAAAAACTGTTTTTT	CASSWGGRAEKLFF
-	TRBV5-1	TRBJ1-2	TRBD1	TGCGCCAGCAGCTTGGGGGGGACAGATTTTACTAACTATGGCTACACCTTC	CASSLGGTDFTNYGYTF
-	TRBV7-9	TRBJ2-7	-	TGTGCCAGCAGCTTAGAAGACGCCGAGCAGTACTTC	CASSLEDAEQYF
-	TRBV11-2	TRBJ1-1	TRBD1	TGTGCCAGCAGCCCGCCAGGGGGCGCGTCCACTGAAGCTTTCTTT	CASSPPGGASTEAFF
-	TRBV6-5	TRBJ1-6	TRBD1	TGTGCCAGCAGACAGGGGTCGAATTCACCCCTCCACTTT	CASRQGSNSPLHF
-	TRBV5-1	TRBJ2-5	-	TGCGCCAGCAGCTTTCTTGGCAGGGAGACCCAGTACTTC	CASSFLGRETQYF
-	TRBV5-1	TRBJ2-7	TRBD2	TGCGCCAGCAGCCGAGTGGGGACTAGCGGGAGTAGCGAGCAGTACTTC	CASSRVGTSGSSEQYF
-	TRBV9	TRBJ1-4	-	TGTGCCAGCAGCCTGGGGGCTGGTGAAAAACTGTTTTTT	CASSLGAGEKLFF
few	TRBV5-4	TRBJ2-7	-	TGTGCCAGCAGCTCGGACAGCTCCTACGAGCAGTACTTC	CASSSDSSYEQYF
-	TRBV27	TRBJ1-1	TRBD1	TGTGCCAGCAGTTTATGGGGGACAGGATACACTGAAGCTTTCTTT	CASSLWGTGYTEAFF
-	TRBV5-4	TRBJ1-2	TRBD1	TGTGCCAGCAGGGCCAGGGGGGGCAACGGCTACACCTTC	CASRARGGNGYTF
-	TRBV7-3	TRBJ2-1	TRBD2	TGTGCCTCCTCTAGCGGGATCGGAAGAGCCAATGAGCAGTTCTTC	CASSSGIGRANEQFF
-	TRBV28	TRBJ2-1	TRBD1	TGTGCCAGCAGTCCTACCGGGACAGGGGCTCGTGAGCAGTTCTTC	CASSPTGTGAREQFF
-	TRBV5-1	TRBJ2-3	-	TGCGCCAGCAGCTTGCGGGGATTTCGGGGCACAGATACGCAGTATTTT	CASSLRGFRGTDTQYF
-	TRBV7-3	TRBJ2-3	-	TGTGCCAGCGGGAGGGGGCTGACAGATACGCAGTATTTT	CASGRGLTDTQYF
-	TRBV5-5	TRBJ2-7	-	TGTGCCAGCAGCTCTCTCGGGACGGACTACGAGCAGTACTTC	CASSSLGTDYEQYF
few	TRBV10-2	TRBJ2-7	-	TGCGCCAGCAGTGAGGCCCTGGGGTGGGCGGGAACCTACGAGCAGTACTTC	CASSEALGWAGTYEQYF
-	TRBV16	TRBJ1-1	-	TGTGCCAGCAGCCAATCTGTGGGTAACAGGGTGAACACTGAAGCTTTCTTT	CASSQSVGNRVNTEAFF
-	TRBV5-1	TRBJ2-7	TRBD1	TGCGCCAGCAGCCCCCAAGGGCCAGGGGGACCTTCCGGGGAGTACTTC	CASSPQGPGGPSGEYF
-	TRBV19	TRBJ1-4	-	TGTGCCAGTAGTATTTCGGGAACTAATGAAAAACTGTTTTTT	CASSISGTNEKLFF
-	TRBV27	TRBJ2-3	TRBD2	TGTGCCAGCAGAGAAGCGGGAAACACAGATACGCAGTATTTT	CASREAGNTDTQYF
-	TRBV5-4	TRBJ2-7	-	TGTGCCAGCAGCTCTGCTATCGAGCAGTACTTC	CASSSAIEQYF
-	TRBV9	TRBJ1-2	-	TGTGCCAGCAGCGTAGGGCAGTCTTTAAACTATGGCTACACCTTC	CASSVGQSLNYGYTF
-	TRBV5-6	TRBJ1-2	-	TGTGCCAGCAGCTTAGGGAACTATGGCTACACCTTC	CASSLGNYGYTF
-	TRBV28	TRBJ1-4	-	TGTGCCAGCAGTTTGATTTCGGGGAATGGAGAAAAACTGTTTTTT	CASSLISGNGEKLFF
-	TRBV7-6	TRBJ2-7	TRBD2	TGTGCCAGCAGCTTAGGTAGTAGCGGGGTTGGGTACGAGCAGTACTTC	CASSLGSSGVGYEQYF
-	TRBV19	TRBJ1-2	-	TGTGCCAGCTCAATCGGAGGTTCGGGGGGCTATGGCTACACCTTC	CASSIGGSGGYGYTF
-	TRBV15	TRBJ2-1	TRBD1	TGTGCCACCAGCACTGCAGGGGGAAGTGGGTATAATGAGCAGTTCTTC	CATSTAGGSGYNEQFF
-	TRBV28	TRBJ2-3	TRBD2	TGTGCCAGCAGCCGACTAGCGGGAGCATGGGATACGCAGTATTTT	CASSRLAGAWDTQYF
once	TRBV5-1	TRBJ1-1	TRBD1	TGCGCCAGCAGCTGGACAGGGGAATGGGGCACTGAAGCTTTCTTT	CASSWTGEWGTEAFF
few	TRBV30	TRBJ2-3	-	TGTGCCTGGGGCCCTATAGGGGATACGCAGTATTTT	CAWGPIGDTQYF
-	TRBV5-1	TRBJ1-1	TRBD1	TGCGCCAGCAGCTTGAGGGACAGCAACATGAACACTGAAGCTTTCTTT	CASSLRDSNMNTEAFF
once	TRBV5-6	TRBJ1-1	-	TGTGCCAGCAGCTTGAGCGGAGGGGGTCGGCACACTGAAGCTTTCTTT	CASSLSGGGRHTEAFF
-	TRBV11-3	TRBJ2-2	TRBD1	TGTGCCAGCAGCACACGACAGGGGACGGGGACCGGGGAGCTGTTTTTT	CASSTRQGTGTGELFF
many	TRBV9	TRBJ2-5	-	TGTGCCAGCAGCGTAGGGGGTGGCGTGGGCCAGGGCCAAGAGACCCAGTACTTC	CASSVGGGVGQGQETQYF
-	TRBV28	TRBJ1-1	-	TGTGCCAGCAGTTTAAGGGTGGGCACTGAAGCTTTCTTT	CASSLRVGTEAFF